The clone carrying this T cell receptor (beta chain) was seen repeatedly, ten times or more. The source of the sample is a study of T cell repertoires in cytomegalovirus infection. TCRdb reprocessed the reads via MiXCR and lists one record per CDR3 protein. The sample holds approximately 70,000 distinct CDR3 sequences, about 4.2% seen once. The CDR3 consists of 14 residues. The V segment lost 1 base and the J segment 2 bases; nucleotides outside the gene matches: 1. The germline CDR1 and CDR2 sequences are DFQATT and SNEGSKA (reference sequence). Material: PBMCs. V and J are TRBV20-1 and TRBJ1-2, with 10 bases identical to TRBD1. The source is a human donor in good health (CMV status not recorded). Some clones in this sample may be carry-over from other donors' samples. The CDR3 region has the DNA TGCAGTGCTAGAGGGACAGGGGGGAACTATGGCTACACCTTC. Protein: CSARGTGGNYGYTF.